One and the same sample provided the 25 T cell receptor beta chains below, sequenced in a study of control samples from healthy donors and cancer patients. Assay: immunoSEQ multiplex PCR; the TCRdb copy retains only in-frame clones and omits some. Here the sample spans some 140,000 clones, over 85% being singletons. Sequenced input: blood. These receptors all stem from a man in his thirties or forties in good health.

This rearrangement joins TRBV27 to TRBJ1-1; 11 bases line up with TRBD1. The V and J ends lost 6 bases and 4 bases, in that order; junction bases with no gene match: 4. The CDR3 has 14 amino acids. CDR1 and CDR2 from the germline V gene are MNHEY and SMNVEV (reference sequence). The CDR3 DNA follows: TGTGCCAGCAGGGGGACAGGGGGAATCACTGAAGCTTTCTTT. Translation: CASRGTGGITEAFF.

V usage is TRBV4-1 and J usage is TRBJ2-3; 7 bases are a match to TRBD2. V lost 5 bases and J lost 2; bases outside the gene matches: 7. CDR1 MGHRA and CDR2 YSYEKL come from the germline V gene. CDR3 size: 15 residues. CDR3 region: CASSGGTTHTDTQYF. CDR3 coding DNA: TGCGCCAGCAGCGGCGGGACTACCCACACAGATACGCAGTATTTT.

A single count supports this clone. This sequence joins TRBV7-9 and TRBJ2-3, with 12 nucleotides matching TRBD2. This CDR3 has 18 residues. CDR1 and CDR2 from the germline V gene are SEHNR and FQNEAQ (reference sequence). Trimming cost V 5 bases and J 0 bases; bases outside gene matches: 9. The CDR3 DNA sequence: TGTGCCAGCAGCCCATCTAGCGGGAGGGCCCTAAGCACAGATACGCAGTATTTT. This gives the protein CASSPSSGRALSTDTQYF.

This chain joins TRBV28 and TRBJ1-4; 7 nucleotides align to TRBD1. CDR1 is MDHEN, CDR2 SYDVKM, per germline. The CDR3 is made up of 14 amino acids. V dropped 3 bases and J dropped 10; count of bases not matched to a gene: 8. The CDR3 loop is CASSLGRQGGKLFF. Here the CDR3 DNA reads TGTGCCAGCAGTTTGGGGAGACAGGGAGGAAAACTGTTTTTT.

The chain is built from TRBV19 and TRBJ2-1; no definite D call. Germline CDR1 reads LNHDA; CDR2 reads SQIVND (reference sequence). The CDR3 is made up of 12 amino acids. V lost 9 bases and J 5 bases, leaving 11 bases between the germline ends. The CDR3 nucleotides are TGTGCCAGCACGGATATAGACAATGAGCAGTTCTTC. Translated: CASTDIDNEQFF.

The chain joins TRBV28 to TRBJ1-2; tentatively, D is TRBD1 (6 bases). With 7 bases removed from V and 5 bases from J, the gap between germline ends came to 14 bases. Germline lookup yields CDR1 MDHEN and CDR2 SYDVKM. This CDR3 has 13 amino acids. The CDR3 region has the DNA TGTGCCAGCAAGGGGGGGGGTTTGTATGGCTACACCTTC. Translating gives CASKGGGLYGYTF.

J is TRBJ1-1 and V is TRBV5-1; D uncertain. CDR1 SGHRS and CDR2 YFSETQ come from the germline V gene. V was pared by 4 bases and J by 0 bases, with 13 bases between. The CDR3 sequence is 15 residues long. In DNA, the CDR3 is TGCGCCAGCAGCCTTAAGCAGTCGATGAACACTGAAGCTTTCTTT. This translates into CASSLKQSMNTEAFF.

The table lists this clone with a count of one. The rearrangement joins TRBV2 to TRBJ1-6, with unresolved D. This CDR3 has 13 residues. Germline V gene lookup returns CDR1 SNHLY and CDR2 FYNNEI. The ends were cut back, 8 bases at V and 8 bases at J, with 13 bases in the middle. The CDR3 spells CASERLLDSPLHF. As DNA, the CDR3 is TGTGCCAGCGAAAGGCTACTCGATTCACCCCTCCACTTT.

The rearrangement uses TRBV7-8 and TRBJ1-6; 7 bases are shared with TRBD1. V was pared by 3 bases and J by 6 bases, with 5 bases of the junction left unmatched. The V gene's germline CDR1 is SGHVS and CDR2 FQNEAQ. The CDR3 runs 15 residues. In DNA form, the CDR3 reads TGTGCCAGCAGCTTTAGGGGGCAGGGTAATTCACCCCTCCACTTT. This translates into CASSFRGQGNSPLHF.

The rearrangement links TRBV27 to TRBJ1-1; 8 bases are a match to TRBD1. This CDR3 has 13 amino acids. CDR1 and CDR2 (germline): MNHEY, SMNVEV (reference sequence). With 2 bases clipped from V and 4 bases from J, the junction kept 0 bases outside the gene matches. CDR3 nucleotides: TGTGCCAGCAGTTTAACAGGGGGCACTGAAGCTTTCTTT. It encodes CASSLTGGTEAFF.

The rearrangement joins TRBV6-6 to TRBJ1-4; D is ambiguous. Germline V gene data show CDR1 as MNHNY and CDR2 as SVGAGI (reference sequence). V was clipped by 0 bases and J by 7 bases, with 6 bases between them. This CDR3 contains 13 residues. The CDR3 here is CASSYSTAEKLFF. The CDR3 DNA reads TGTGCCAGCAGTTACTCAACTGCTGAAAAACTGTTTTTT.

J is TRBJ2-7 and V is TRBV9; 16 bases are shared with TRBD2. With 3 bases clipped from V and 0 bases from J, the junction kept 3 bases outside the gene matches. The CDR3 is made up of 17 amino acids. Germline V gene data show CDR1 as SGDLS and CDR2 as YYNGEE. The CDR3 nucleotides are TGTGCCAGCAGCGCGGGGACTAGCGGGAGGGCCTCCTACGAGCAGTACTTC. Residues: CASSAGTSGRASYEQYF. Full variable domain (outside the CDR3, taken from reference TRBV9 and TRBJ2-7): DSGVTQTPKHLITATGQRVTLRCSPRSGDLSVYWYQQSLDQGLQFLIQYYNGEERAKGNILERFSAQQFPDLHSELNLSSLELGDSALYFCASSAGTSGRASYEQYFGPGTRLTVT.

V is TRBV14 and J is TRBJ1-1; D gene unclear. The CDR3 consists of 15 residues. V was pared by 6 bases and J by 6 bases, with 20 bases between. Germline CDR1 and CDR2: SGHDN and FVKESK. The DNA for the CDR3 is TGTGCCAGCAGTCGAACTGCGACCCCAAGCCCTGAAGCTTTCTTT. It translates to CASSRTATPSPEAFF. Full variable domain (outside the CDR3, taken from reference TRBV14 and TRBJ1-1): EAGVTQFPSHSVIEKGQTVTLRCDPISGHDNLYWYRRVMGKEIKFLLHFVKESKQDESGMPNNRFLAERTGGTYSTLKVQPAELEDSGVYFCASSRTATPSPEAFFGQGTRLTVV.

This chain joins TRBV7-8 and TRBJ2-1, with TRBD2 matching 7 bases. Germline CDR1 reads SGHVS; CDR2 reads FQNEAQ. J gave up 15 bases and V 1 base, and 9 bases lay outside the gene matches. The CDR3 length is 13 residues. CDR3 in amino acids: CASSLERTSNLFF. As DNA, the CDR3 is TGTGCCAGCAGCTTAGAGAGGACTAGTAATCTGTTCTTC.

The chain joins TRBV28 to TRBJ2-7; TRBD1 might be the D (6 bases). Germline V gene sequence: CDR1 MDHEN, CDR2 SYDVKM. V gave up 6 bases and J gave up 2 bases, with 14 bases separating them. This CDR3 has 14 amino acids. The DNA of the CDR3 is TGTGCCAGCAGCTCCGGGACACTAACCTACGAGCAGTACTTC. Its translation is CASSSGTLTYEQYF.

The chain is built from TRBV6-6 and TRBJ1-1; no firm D call. V gave up 4 bases and J gave up 8 bases, with 11 bases separating them. The CDR3 sequence is 12 residues long. CDR1 is MNHNY and CDR2 is SVGAGI in the germline V gene (reference sequence). CDR3 sequence (DNA): TGTGCCAGCAGTTTGGAAGGGAGAGAAGCTTTCTTT. Its protein product is CASSLEGREAFF.

The rearrangement links TRBV7-2 to TRBJ2-7; perhaps D is TRBD1 or TRBD2 (5 bases each). There are 14 residues in the CDR3. The V and J ends lost 5 bases and 3 bases respectively, with 14 bases between them. Germline CDR1 reads SGHTA; CDR2 reads FQGNSA. The CDR3 sequence is CASSPWGMHYEQYF. Written as DNA, the CDR3 is TGTGCCAGCAGCCCCTGGGGGATGCACTACGAGCAGTACTTC.

The chain is built from TRBV6-1 and TRBJ1-5, with D unclear. Germline loops: CDR1 MNHNS, CDR2 SASEGT. This CDR3 is built from 14 residues. V gave up 2 bases and J gave up 5 bases, with 10 bases separating them. The CDR3, as DNA: TGTGCCAGCAGTGAACTTGGGTATGATCAGCCCCAGCATTTT. It yields the protein CASSELGYDQPQHF.

CDR3 in DNA: TGTGCCAGCAGCAGGTGGGACAGACGGTACGAGCAGTACTTC. Amino acid sequence: CASSRWDRRYEQYF. The rearrangement joins TRBV11-1 to TRBJ2-7; 7 positions agree with TRBD1. Per the germline V gene, CDR1 is SGHAT and CDR2 is FQDESV (reference sequence). The ends lost 5 bases at V and 4 bases at J; junction bases unmatched: 8. This CDR3 is 14 amino acids long.

The chain couples TRBV7-9 to TRBJ2-1; 9 bases map to TRBD1. The CDR3 runs to 16 residues. V lost 0 bases, J lost 6 bases, and 6 bases stayed unmatched. Germline CDR1 SEHNR, CDR2 FQNEAQ (reference sequence). The CDR3, as DNA: TGTGCCAGCAGCTTAGCCGCGGGACAGGGAGGCAATGAGCAGTTCTTC. Translating it yields CASSLAAGQGGNEQFF.

This rearrangement joins TRBV25-1 to TRBJ2-1, with D tentatively TRBD1 (7 bases). The CDR3 length is 14 residues. V was pared by 6 bases and J by 2 bases, with 11 bases between. CDR1 and CDR2 (germline): MGHDK, SYGVNS. The CDR3 loop is CASSRGVTYNEQFF. Here the CDR3 DNA reads TGTGCCAGCAGCAGGGGGGTAACCTACAATGAGCAGTTCTTC.

This clone was counted between two and nine times. J is TRBJ2-1 and V is TRBV28; 10 bases align to TRBD2. Germline CDR1 is MDHEN and CDR2 is SYDVKM. The CDR3 has 15 residues. After removal of 3 bases from V and 4 bases from J, the junction contained 3 bases not matched to a gene. The CDR3 loop is CASSFGLAEYNEQFF. The DNA of the CDR3 is TGTGCCAGCAGTTTTGGACTAGCGGAATACAATGAGCAGTTCTTC.

This chain connects TRBV7-8 to TRBJ2-1; 8 bases fit TRBD2. Germline trimming cut 7 bases from V and 8 bases from J; bases unmatched to any gene: 7. The CDR3 extends over 13 amino acids. Per the germline V gene, CDR1 is SGHVS and CDR2 is FQNEAQ. DNA of the CDR3: TGTGCCAGCACGCGGGCGGGAGGCGATGAGCAGTTCTTC. Translating gives CASTRAGGDEQFF.

The chain links TRBV7-3 to TRBJ2-2; 9 bases are shared with TRBD2. CDR1 and CDR2 (germline): SGHTA, FQGTGA. The CDR3 is made up of 16 amino acids. V was pared by 1 base and J by 2 bases, with 2 bases of the junction left unmatched. In DNA, the CDR3 is TGTGCCAGCAGCTTAATGACTAGCGGAAACACCGGGGAGCTGTTTTTT. Amino acid sequence: CASSLMTSGNTGELFF.

The rearrangement joins TRBV7-8 to TRBJ2-1, with 9 bases aligning to TRBD1. There are 15 residues in the CDR3. The germline V gene encodes CDR1 SGHVS and CDR2 FQNEAQ. V trimming: 5 bases; J trimming: 8 bases; junction bases outside the gene matches: 10. The CDR3 sequence: CASSQRTGEIDEQFF. DNA for the CDR3: TGTGCCAGCAGCCAAAGGACAGGGGAAATCGATGAGCAGTTCTTC.